The rows below give T cell receptor beta chains drawn from one sample of a study of shared clonotypes between healthy human individuals. Produced via immunoSEQ multiplex PCR; TCRdb's table is partial and in-frame only. The sample records a few million clones, around 90% being singletons. The sample comprised naive CD4+ T cells from PBMCs. These receptor sequences come from a young man in good health. Some clones in this sample may be carry-over from other donors' samples. The CDR3 runs from the conserved cysteine through the conserved F or W. The D gene is left open where the match is weak. Expanded clones get a size class; other rows say once, few or many, or leave the size out.

NA	TRBV6-6	NA	TRBJ1-2	CASSYFLVYTF	TGTGCCAGCAGTTACTTTTTAGTCTACACCTTC
TRBD2	TRBV5-4	once	TRBJ2-1	CASSLGGAGGSYNEQFF	TGTGCCAGCAGCTTGGGGGGAGCGGGAGGTAGTTACAATGAGCAGTTCTTC
TRBD2	TRBV5-4	NA	TRBJ2-3	CASSISSGPSTDTQYF	TGTGCCAGCAGCATCTCTAGCGGACCTAGCACAGATACGCAGTATTTT
TRBD2	TRBV5-6	NA	TRBJ2-3	CASSPGLAGVKDTQYF	TGTGCCAGCAGCCCGGGACTAGCGGGAGTCAAGGATACGCAGTATTTT
TRBD2	TRBV5-1	NA	TRBJ2-3	CASSPGLAGLDTQYF	TGCGCCAGCAGCCCAGGACTAGCGGGATTAGATACGCAGTATTTT
NA	TRBV7-8	NA	TRBJ1-5	CASSLDRLSNQPQHF	TGTGCCAGCAGCTTAGACCGGCTTAGCAATCAGCCCCAGCATTTT
TRBD1	TRBV19	once	TRBJ1-4	CASSFPGTGMEKLFF	TGTGCCAGTAGTTTTCCCGGGACAGGCATGGAAAAACTGTTTTTT
TRBD1	TRBV4-3	NA	TRBJ2-7	CASSQDGGTGRFGPAEQYF	TGCGCCAGCAGCCAAGATGGCGGGACAGGGCGGTTCGGTCCGGCCGAGCAGTACTTC
NA	TRBV10-1	NA	TRBJ1-3	CASIPGTSGNTIYF	TGCGCCAGCATTCCGGGAACCTCTGGAAACACCATATATTTT
NA	TRBV7-2	NA	TRBJ2-7	CASSFLSGSSYEQYF	TGTGCCAGCAGCTTTCTTTCGGGCAGCTCCTACGAGCAGTACTTC